This T cell receptor beta chain comes out of a study of cytomegalovirus exposure and HLA in healthy donors. Study in general: Unique TCRs from HLA-typed donors, about 78 million of them, were held in an early data release. Notes on the study in general: In a later analysis, DRB1 alleles had the most associated TCRs; HLA-C alleles the fewest. Specific recognition of CMV antigens was confirmed in vitro for a few chains (all CMV-associated).

Primers for the PCR totalled 60 Vbeta and 13 Jbeta. The data were produced by immunoSEQ multiplex PCR, yet TCRdb's version contains in-frame clones alone and is incomplete. Of 200,000 or so clones in the sample, just over 75% were seen once. This CDR3 spans 11 amino acids. The germline gives CDR1 SEHNR, CDR2 FQNEAQ (reference sequence). Regarding this clone: Its antigen remains unidentified. The germline gene is not matched at one end of the junction; a read error may be the cause.

The chain recombines TRBV7-9 with TRBJ2-3, with D tentatively TRBD1 or TRBD2 (6 bases each). The sample was PBMCs. The sequence came from a young man in good health and CMV-seronegative. CDR3 in DNA: TGTTCCAGGGGAGGTGCAGATACGCAGTATTTT. This codes for CSRGGADTQYF.